This T cell receptor beta chain comes out of a study of vaccination effects on CD4 cells after COVID-19. Study at large: Convalescent patients, three in all, were sampled both early and late after vaccination. The study, taken as a whole, reports: The study, lacking early post-infection timepoints, had few convalescent patients.

With regard to this clone: Antigen specificity is unknown.

Sequencing was preceded by expansion of antigen-specific CD4+ T cells with viral peptide pools in the ViraFEST assay. Following culture for more than 9 days, CD4+ T cells were isolated. The infection with SARS-CoV-2 (confirmed by PCR) occurred in this person between March and December 2020. Each participant received a vaccine that was either BNT162b2 or mRNA-1273, given as two doses. They grew over 1.5 million PBMC in each well, adding 8.5 to 10 IU/ml IL-2 and roughly 9.3 ug/ml peptides. Here immunoSEQ multiplex PCR was the method, and the copy in TCRdb shows in-frame clones only, minus some. The sample has about 17,000 clones, about 70% seen once; the top ten hold 20% to 25%. This CDR3 comprises 14 residues. Trimming pared 10 bases from V and 4 bases from J, leaving 17 bases between. Germline assignment: CDR1 ENHRY and CDR2 SYGVKD.

The sequence came from a human donor who had a prior SARS-CoV-2 infection. The sequences come from CD4+ T cells from PBMCs cultured with SARS-CoV-2 spike peptides, collected after COVID-19 vaccination. The chain carries TRBV10-3 and TRBJ1-5; D remains ambiguous. In DNA form, the CDR3 reads TGTGCCACAGTTCAAGGGTTAAGTAATCAGCCCCAGCATTTT. Protein product: CATVQGLSNQPQHF.